This entry features one TCR beta chain sequence. The antigen remains undetermined. Libraries were prepared by immunoSEQ multiplex PCR; TCRdb keeps only in-frame clonotypes and omits some of them. This sample has some 13,000 clones, with under 80% found just once. This sample is drawn from a study of T cell repertoires in ileal Crohn's disease. Study-wide context: Median disease duration was approximately eight years; 30% to 35% smoked at surgery. About half of patients got postoperative therapy: ten or so thiopurines, 18 anti-TNF.

Study-wide results and limits: Clonal expansions were more frequent in active smokers than non-smokers at surgery. Clonality above 26.8% at surgery always came with endoscopic recurrence.

Germline values: CDR1 SGDLS, CDR2 YYNGEE. V gave up 0 bases and J gave up 5 bases; unmatched junction bases: 5. CDR3 size: 15 residues. The V call is TRBV9, the J call TRBJ2-7; 10 nucleotides line up with TRBD2. The sequenced sample was ileal tissue. This clonotype was obtained from an adult with Crohn's disease. The CDR3 DNA reads as TGTGCCAGCAGCGTAGCGGTAGCGGGAGGAGACGAGCAGTACTTC. It yields the protein CASSVAVAGGDEQYF.